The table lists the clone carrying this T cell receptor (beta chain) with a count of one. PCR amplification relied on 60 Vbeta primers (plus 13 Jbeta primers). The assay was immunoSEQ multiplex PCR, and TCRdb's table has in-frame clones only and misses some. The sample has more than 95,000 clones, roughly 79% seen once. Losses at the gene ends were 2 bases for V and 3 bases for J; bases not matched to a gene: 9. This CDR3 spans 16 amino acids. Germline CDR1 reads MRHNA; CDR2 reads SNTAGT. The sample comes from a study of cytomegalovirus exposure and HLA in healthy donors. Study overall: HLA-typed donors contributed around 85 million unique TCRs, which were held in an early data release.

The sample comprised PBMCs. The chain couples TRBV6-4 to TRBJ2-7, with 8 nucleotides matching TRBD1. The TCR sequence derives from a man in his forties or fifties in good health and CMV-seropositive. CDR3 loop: CASSDPGQGESYEQYF. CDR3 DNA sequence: TGTGCCAGCAGTGACCCCGGACAGGGAGAAAGCTACGAGCAGTACTTC.